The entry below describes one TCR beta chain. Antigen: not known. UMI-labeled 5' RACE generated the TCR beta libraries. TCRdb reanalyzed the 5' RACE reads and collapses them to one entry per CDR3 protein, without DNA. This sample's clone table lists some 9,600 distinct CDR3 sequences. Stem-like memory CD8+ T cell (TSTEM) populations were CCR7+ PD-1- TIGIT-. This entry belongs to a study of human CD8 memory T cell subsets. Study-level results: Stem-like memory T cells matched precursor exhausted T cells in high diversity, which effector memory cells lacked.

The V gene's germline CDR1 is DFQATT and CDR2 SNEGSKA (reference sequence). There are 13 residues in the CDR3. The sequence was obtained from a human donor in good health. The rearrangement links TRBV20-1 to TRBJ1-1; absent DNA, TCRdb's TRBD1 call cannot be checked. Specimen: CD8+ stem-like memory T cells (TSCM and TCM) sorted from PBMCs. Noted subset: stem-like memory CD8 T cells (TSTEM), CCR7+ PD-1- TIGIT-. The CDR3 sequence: CSARPTGITEAFF.